These 25 T cell receptor beta chains were all obtained from the same sample, sequenced in a study of shared clonotypes between healthy human individuals (dated by TCRdb to about 2020). CD8 naive samples consisted of CD45RO-negative cells that were positively selected for CCR7, yielding a CD45RA+CCR7+ population without TemRA cells. The receptor library was made with the immunoSEQ multiplex PCR assay. Held by TCRdb, this immuneACCESS table contains in-frame sequences only and omits some clones. Under half of the omission traces to an unresolved V gene where checked; the cause of the rest is unknown. For this sample there are nearly 2 million clones; roughly 95% appear just once. Under 1.5% of the sample is held by the ten biggest clonotypes. Sequences were obtained from naive CD8+ T cells sorted from blood. What this sample's cell subset or site label stands for: CD45RA+CCR7+. All receptors derive from a young man in good health.

A few counts support this clone. J is TRBJ2-3 and V is TRBV10-3; a possible D gene is TRBD2 (5 bases). V shed 7 bases and J shed 11 bases, with 16 bases lying between them. The CDR3 is 12 amino acids. Germline CDR1 and CDR2: ENHRY and SYGVKD. In DNA form, the CDR3 reads TGTGCCATCAACGGAGAGGGCCTGAAGCAGTATTTT. Amino acids: CAINGEGLKQYF.

The chain links TRBV6-1 to TRBJ2-7, with D unresolved. CDR1 is MNHNS, CDR2 SASEGT, per germline. Trimming took 5 bases from V and 3 from J, leaving 5 bases between them. This CDR3 spans 11 amino acids. This CDR3 is CASSFNYEQYF. The CDR3 bases are TGTGCCAGCAGTTTTAACTACGAGCAGTACTTC.

V is TRBV9 and J is TRBJ2-3; 7 bases are shared with TRBD1. The V and J ends lost 0 bases and 5 bases, in that order; junction bases with no gene match: 6. CDR1 and CDR2 (germline): SGDLS, YYNGEE. The length of the CDR3 is 15 residues. CDR3 protein: CASSVDKGAVDTQYF. DNA of the CDR3: TGTGCCAGCAGCGTAGATAAGGGGGCAGTAGATACGCAGTATTTT.

The chain couples TRBV2 to TRBJ2-5; 7 positions agree with TRBD1. CDR1 and CDR2 (germline): SNHLY, FYNNEI. Trimming removed 8 bases from V and 0 bases from J; junction bases left unmatched: 3. This CDR3 has 13 amino acids. The chain's CDR3 is CASDTGDQETQYF. CDR3 DNA: TGTGCCAGCGATACAGGGGACCAAGAGACCCAGTACTTC.

This chain uses TRBV5-8 with TRBJ2-7; D ambiguous. V was shortened by 0 bases and J by 7 bases, with 17 bases between the two germline ends. This CDR3 contains 15 residues. The germline V gene has CDR1 SGHTS and CDR2 YDEGEE. The CDR3 sequence: CASSLAGTRTREQYF. The CDR3 nucleotides are TGTGCCAGCAGCTTGGCCGGTACCAGGACGAGAGAGCAGTACTTC. Full variable domain (remainder filled in from reference TRBV5-8 and TRBJ2-7): EAGVTQSPTHLIKTRGQQATLRCSPISGHTSVYWYQQALGLGLQFLLWYDEGEERNRGNFPPRFSGRQFPNYSSELNVNALELEDSALYLCASSLAGTRTREQYFGPGTRLTVT.

The genes are TRBV5-8 and TRBJ1-1; D ambiguous. The germline V and J ends were trimmed by 7 bases and 7 bases, with 11 bases remaining between them. The CDR3 runs 11 residues. Germline values: CDR1 SGHTS, CDR2 YDEGEE. CDR3 nucleotide sequence: TGTGCCAGCCCGGGCCAGGTTGAAGCTTTCTTT. This gives the protein CASPGQVEAFF.

V and J are TRBV7-9 and TRBJ2-7, with a possible D match to TRBD1 (7 bases). This CDR3 spans 15 amino acids. The V gene lost 4 bases and the J gene lost 2 bases, with 15 bases spanning the gap. The germline CDR1 and CDR2 sequences are SEHNR and FQNEAQ (reference sequence). The CDR3 spells CASSSDREVTYEQYF. The DNA of the CDR3 is TGTGCCAGCAGCTCTGACAGGGAGGTTACCTACGAGCAGTACTTC.

The chain couples TRBV7-6 to TRBJ2-1; 10 nucleotides match TRBD2. The germline V gene encodes CDR1 SGHVS and CDR2 FNYEAQ. After removal of 2 bases from V and 3 bases from J, the junction contained 7 bases not matched to a gene. The CDR3 covers 17 residues. CDR3 in DNA: TGTGCCAGCAGCTTAACTGAGCGGGAGGGATTCTACAATGAGCAGTTCTTC. Its protein is CASSLTEREGFYNEQFF.

A note on this clone: The same CDR3 can be traced to other DNA sequences in this sample. The rearrangement joins TRBV30 to TRBJ2-1; no definite D call. CDR1 is GTSNPN and CDR2 is SVGIG in the germline V gene (reference sequence). V lost 0 bases and J lost 7, with 4 bases in between. This CDR3 spans 11 amino acids. CDR3 in DNA: TGTGCCTGGAGTGTTCTTAATGAGCAGTTCTTC. Translating gives CAWSVLNEQFF.

V gene TRBV7-9 combines with J gene TRBJ2-7; possibly TRBD2 for D (5 bases). With 1 base removed from V and 2 bases from J, the gap between germline ends came to 12 bases. Per germline, CDR1 SEHNR and CDR2 FQNEAQ (reference sequence). CDR3 length: 15 residues. The chain's CDR3 is CASSLGERQAYEQYF. The CDR3 DNA sequence: TGTGCCAGCAGCTTAGGGGAGCGGCAGGCCTACGAGCAGTACTTC.

The chain has TRBV27 and TRBJ2-1; D remains ambiguous. V dropped 1 base and J dropped 6 bases, with 7 bases sitting between them. The CDR3 is 13 amino acids. Germline V gene data show CDR1 as MNHEY and CDR2 as SMNVEV (reference sequence). The CDR3 sequence is CASSLFASNEQFF. The CDR3 bases are TGTGCCAGCAGTTTATTTGCGAGCAATGAGCAGTTCTTC.

This chain joins TRBV4-1 and TRBJ1-5; D gene uncertain. The germline V gene has CDR1 MGHRA and CDR2 YSYEKL. Trimming shortened V by 0 bases and J by 6 bases, and 9 bases separated the two germline ends. This CDR3 has 14 amino acids. In DNA form, the CDR3 reads TGCGCCAGCAGCCAAGATCCCCTGGTTCAGCCCCAGCATTTT. Translation: CASSQDPLVQPQHF.

This rearrangement joins TRBV11-3 to TRBJ2-1; 12 nucleotides align to TRBD2. Germline V gene lookup returns CDR1 SGHNT and CDR2 YENEEA. This CDR3 contains 15 residues. Trimming at V came to 3 bases and at J to 8 bases, leaving 5 bases not matched to a gene. The CDR3 loop is CASSFRLAGAHEQFF. CDR3 nucleotides: TGTGCCAGCAGCTTCAGACTAGCGGGGGCTCATGAGCAGTTCTTC.

CDR3 sequence reads: CASSFSGTAFF. The CDR3 DNA reads TGTGCCAGCAGTTTCTCAGGGACAGCTTTCTTT. The gene calls are TRBV27 and TRBJ1-1; a possible D gene is TRBD1 (5 bases). V lost 3 bases to trimming and J lost 10 bases, with 9 bases between them. The germline CDR1 and CDR2 sequences are MNHEY and SMNVEV (reference sequence). This CDR3 is built from 11 residues.

V gene TRBV4-3 combines with J gene TRBJ1-2; D uncertain. Germline-derived CDR1 and CDR2 are LGHNA and YSLEER. The CDR3 runs 14 residues. Trimming removed 6 bases at V and 5 bases at J, with 16 bases between. CDR3 nucleotides: TGCGCCAGCAGAGCGGGAAACCAACCGTATGGCTACACCTTC. Translating gives CASRAGNQPYGYTF.

The rearrangement joins TRBV7-2 to TRBJ2-5, with 12 bases that match TRBD2. CDR1 is SGHTA and CDR2 is FQGNSA in the germline V gene. The CDR3 sequence is 16 residues long. The V segment lost 5 bases and the J segment 2 bases; nucleotides outside the gene matches: 6. The CDR3 sequence is CASSPGLAGIQETQYF. The CDR3 region has the DNA TGTGCCAGCAGCCCCGGACTAGCGGGGATACAAGAGACCCAGTACTTC.

The rearrangement joins TRBV29-1 to TRBJ2-7; D not resolved. Deletions cut 7 bases from V and 7 bases from J, with 20 bases between. This CDR3 is 13 amino acids long. Germline V gives CDR1 SQVTM, CDR2 ANQGSEA. CDR3 region: CSAIDSLSVEQYF. Written as DNA, the CDR3 is TGCAGCGCAATCGACTCCCTTTCCGTGGAGCAGTACTTC.

CDR3 in amino acids: CSVGTGTGGYEQYF. In DNA, the CDR3 is TGCAGCGTCGGAACCGGGACAGGAGGTTACGAGCAGTACTTC. The genes are TRBV29-1 and TRBJ2-7; 8 bases match TRBD1. Germline lookup yields CDR1 SQVTM and CDR2 ANQGSEA. V dropped 6 bases and J dropped 4; count of bases not matched to a gene: 11. This CDR3 is built from 14 residues.

This chain joins TRBV29-1 and TRBJ2-1; D may be TRBD2 (6 bases). From germline, CDR1 is SQVTM and CDR2 ANQGSEA. V lost 1 base and J 3 bases, leaving 19 bases between the germline ends. This CDR3 is 17 amino acids long. The CDR3 region is CSVEGRAPNFYYNEQFF. The CDR3 nucleotides are TGCAGCGTTGAAGGGAGGGCCCCGAACTTCTACTACAATGAGCAGTTCTTC.

V and J are TRBV11-2 and TRBJ1-1, with TRBD1 as a possible D gene (5 bases). Trimming took 1 base from V and 3 from J, leaving 12 bases between them. Germline CDR1 SGHAT, CDR2 FQNNGV. CDR3 length equals 15 residues. CDR3 residues: CASSLVGTQDTEAFF. DNA of the CDR3: TGTGCCAGCAGCTTAGTAGGGACTCAGGACACTGAAGCTTTCTTT.

The CDR3: CSVSSSGSGDNEQFF. In DNA, the CDR3 is TGCAGCGTTTCATCGAGCGGGAGCGGGGACAATGAGCAGTTCTTC. The chain joins TRBV29-1 to TRBJ2-1; TRBD2 agrees at 8 bases. This CDR3 is built from 15 residues. Losses at the gene ends were 5 bases for V and 5 bases for J; bases not matched to a gene: 11. From germline, CDR1 is SQVTM and CDR2 ANQGSEA.

The chain is built from TRBV2 and TRBJ1-1, with D possibly TRBD1 on 6 matching bases. Per germline, CDR1 SNHLY and CDR2 FYNNEI. The V end was cut by 5 bases, the J end by 1 base, with 8 bases between. The CDR3 is made up of 13 amino acids. CDR3 nucleotides: TGTGCCAGCAGTTGGACAGCGAACACTGAAGCTTTCTTT. Translation gives CASSWTANTEAFF.

The chain links TRBV7-2 to TRBJ2-7, with 11 bases fitting TRBD2. The J segment lost 3 bases and the V segment lost 5 bases, leaving 6 bases of the junction unmatched. CDR3 length: 15 amino acids. CDR1 SGHTA and CDR2 FQGNSA come from the germline V gene. This CDR3 is CASSPLAGVYYEQYF. In nucleotides, the CDR3 is TGTGCCAGCAGCCCACTAGCGGGGGTTTACTACGAGCAGTACTTC.

The rearrangement links TRBV7-9 to TRBJ2-7, with D perhaps TRBD2 (5 bases). V was trimmed by 5 bases and J by 6 bases, leaving 14 bases between them. There are 13 residues in the CDR3. Per the germline V gene, CDR1 is SEHNR and CDR2 is FQNEAQ (reference sequence). As DNA, the CDR3 is TGTGCCAGCAGCCCCCTCTCGCGGGTCGAGCAGTACTTC. Protein product: CASSPLSRVEQYF.

The table lists this clone with a count of one. The identical CDR3 is also encoded by other nucleotide sequences in the sample. This sequence joins TRBV7-6 and TRBJ2-7; 7 nucleotides agree with TRBD2. The CDR3 covers 13 residues. Trimming took 3 bases from V and 2 from J; bases not matched to a gene: 1. The germline V gene has CDR1 SGHVS and CDR2 FNYEAQ. The CDR3 DNA follows: TGTGCCAGCAGCTTTGGGACTACCTACGAGCAGTACTTC. It translates to CASSFGTTYEQYF. Supplemented by reference TRBV7-6 and TRBJ2-7, the full variable domain reads GAGVSQSPRYKVTKRGQDVALRCDPISGHVSLYWYRQALGQGPEFLTYFNYEAQQDKSGLPNDRFSAERPEGSISTLTIQRTEQRDSAMYRCASSFGTTYEQYFGPGTRLTVT.